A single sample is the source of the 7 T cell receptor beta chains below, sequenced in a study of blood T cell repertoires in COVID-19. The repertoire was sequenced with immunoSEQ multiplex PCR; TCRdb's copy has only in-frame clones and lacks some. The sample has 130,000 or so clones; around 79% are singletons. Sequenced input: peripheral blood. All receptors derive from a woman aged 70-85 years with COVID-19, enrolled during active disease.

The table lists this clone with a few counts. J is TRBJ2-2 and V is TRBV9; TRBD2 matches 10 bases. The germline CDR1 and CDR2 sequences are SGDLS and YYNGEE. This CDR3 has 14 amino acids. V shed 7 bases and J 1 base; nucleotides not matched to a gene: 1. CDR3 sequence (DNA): TGTGCCAGCGCTAGCGGGGGGAACACCGGGGAGCTGTTTTTT. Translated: CASASGGNTGELFF.

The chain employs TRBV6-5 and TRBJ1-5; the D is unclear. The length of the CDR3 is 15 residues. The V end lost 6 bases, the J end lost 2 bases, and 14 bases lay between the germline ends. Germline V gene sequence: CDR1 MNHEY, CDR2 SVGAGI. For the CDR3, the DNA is TGTGCCAGCAGGGGGTCGGGAAGGGGCAATCAGCCCCAGCATTTT. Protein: CASRGSGRGNQPQHF.

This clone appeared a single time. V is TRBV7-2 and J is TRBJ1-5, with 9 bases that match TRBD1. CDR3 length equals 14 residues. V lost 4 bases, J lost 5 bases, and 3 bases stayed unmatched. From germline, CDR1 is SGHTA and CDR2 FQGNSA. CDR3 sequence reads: CASSSRTGDQPQHF. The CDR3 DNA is TGTGCCAGCAGCTCCCGGACAGGGGATCAGCCCCAGCATTTT.

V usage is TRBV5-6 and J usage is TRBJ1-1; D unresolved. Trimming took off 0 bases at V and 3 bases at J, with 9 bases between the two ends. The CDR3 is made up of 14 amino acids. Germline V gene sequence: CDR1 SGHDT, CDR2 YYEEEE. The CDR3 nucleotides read TGTGCCAGCAGCTTGGTTGGGGAGGACACTGAAGCTTTCTTT. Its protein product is CASSLVGEDTEAFF. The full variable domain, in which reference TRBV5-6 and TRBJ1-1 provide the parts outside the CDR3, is DAGVTQSPTHLIKTRGQQVTLRCSPKSGHDTVSWYQQALGQGPQFIFQYYEEEERQRGNFPDRFSGHQFPNYSSELNVNALLLGDSALYLCASSLVGEDTEAFFGQGTRLTVV.

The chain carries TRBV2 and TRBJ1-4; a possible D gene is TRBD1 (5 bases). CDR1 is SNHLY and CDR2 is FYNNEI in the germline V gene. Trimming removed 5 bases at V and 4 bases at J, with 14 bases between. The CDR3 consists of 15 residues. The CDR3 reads CASSSRGTGNEKLFF. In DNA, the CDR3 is TGTGCCAGCAGTTCTCGGGGGACGGGTAATGAAAAACTGTTTTTT.

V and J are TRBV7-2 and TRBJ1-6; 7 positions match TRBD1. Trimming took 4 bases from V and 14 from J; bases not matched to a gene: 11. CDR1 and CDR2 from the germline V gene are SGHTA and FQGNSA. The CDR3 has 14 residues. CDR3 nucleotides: TGTGCCAGCAGCTCCGGACAGGCCCCCCTCACCCTCCACTTT. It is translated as CASSSGQAPLTLHF.

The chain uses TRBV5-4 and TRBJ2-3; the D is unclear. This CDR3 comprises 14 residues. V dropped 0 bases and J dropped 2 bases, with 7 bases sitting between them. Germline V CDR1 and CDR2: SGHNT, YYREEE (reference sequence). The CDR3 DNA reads TGTGCCAGCAGCTTGGGCGGAACCACAGATACGCAGTATTTT. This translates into CASSLGGTTDTQYF.